The 4 T cell receptor beta chains given below trace back to one sample, sequenced in a study of identical twins. TCRdb re-called the 5' RACE reads with MiXCR, one entry per CDR3 protein. The sample shows hundreds of thousands of distinct CDR3 sequences, roughly a quarter of them seen only once. These same records also appear under a second study, on T cells expressing NK-cell markers.

Sequencing input: CD4+ T cells sorted from blood. The receptor set was obtained from a woman aged 18-29 years in good health.

This clonotype was counted a few times. V and J are TRBV5-1 and TRBJ2-5; D ambiguous. The CDR3 runs 14 residues. The V end was cut by 4 bases, the J end by 5 bases, with 15 bases between. Germline CDR1 and CDR2: SGHRS and YFSETQ. CDR3 DNA: TGCGCCAGCAGCGTCGACCCAGATGGTGAGACCCAGTACTTC. Protein: CASSVDPDGETQYF.

As DNA, the CDR3 is TGTGCCATCAGGGGAGGTTCGGCTGAAGCTTTCTTT. The encoded protein is CAIRGGSAEAFF. The J gene is TRBJ1-1, the V gene TRBV10-3; unclear D gene. The germline V and J ends were trimmed by 6 bases and 6 bases, with 11 bases remaining between them. Germline loops: CDR1 ENHRY, CDR2 SYGVKD. The CDR3 consists of 12 residues.

V and J are TRBV29-1 and TRBJ2-5; TRBD2 matches 10 bases. V shed 5 bases and J 2 bases; nucleotides not matched to a gene: 5. CDR1 is SQVTM, CDR2 ANQGSEA, per germline. The CDR3 has 14 residues. The chain's CDR3 is CSVPSGGVQETQYF. Written as DNA, the CDR3 is TGCAGCGTTCCTAGCGGGGGAGTACAAGAGACCCAGTACTTC.

This clonotype was counted between two and nine times. The chain recombines TRBV30 with TRBJ2-2, with D unclear. The CDR3 loop spans 14 amino acids. Germline lookup yields CDR1 GTSNPN and CDR2 SVGIG (reference sequence). V was pared by 0 bases and J by 1 base, with 6 bases between. The CDR3 loop is CAWSVWRNTGELFF. Here the CDR3 DNA reads TGTGCCTGGAGTGTATGGCGGAACACCGGGGAGCTGTTTTTT.